This TCR beta chain originates from a study of blood T cell repertoires in COVID-19. About the research overall: Samples of COVID-19 (acute and convalescent) were obtained from the United States, Italy and Spain.

In the original analysis: Using reference gene primer amplification, nucleated cell counts were estimated. Some clones are missing from TCRdb's copy, which holds only in-frame ones; the method was immunoSEQ multiplex PCR. V and J calls and clone size are copied from that table; D and trimming were computed from the DNA. The sample comprises 50,000 to 75,000 clones, 91% of which are singletons, and 8.6% rests with the top ten. The V and J ends lost 4 bases and 6 bases, in that order; junction bases with no gene match: 7. The CDR3 totals 14 residues. CDR1 is SGHAT, CDR2 FQNNGV, per germline. The chain recombines TRBV11-2 with TRBJ2-7, with 9 bases that match TRBD2. The sequence derives from a human donor in a cohort sampled during active COVID-19. Sequences were obtained from peripheral blood. CDR3 protein: CASSSVSGSSEQYF. The CDR3 DNA reads TGTGCCAGCAGCTCGGTTAGCGGGAGTAGCGAGCAGTACTTC.